The source of this T cell receptor (beta chain) is a study of tissue T cells after allogeneic stem cell transplantation. This table comes from immunoSEQ multiplex PCR, and its TCRdb copy is limited to in-frame clones, with some not included. In the table there are nearly 50,000 clones, 73% of which are singletons. In germline, CDR1 is GKSSPN, CDR2 SITVG. V shed 0 bases, J shed 5 bases, and the junction held 6 bases outside the gene matches. There are 14 residues in the CDR3. Study outcomes and limitations: Blood and spleen captured only part of the tissue TCR repertoire. Shared clones across patients were few; motif clustering revealed tissue-specific shared signatures.

Only a few counts were recorded for this clone. Its antigen remains unidentified. Genes and germline are mouse. The read is 1 residue too short to cover the CDR3 end, so that end is filled in from the germline J gene. The sample consisted of sorted cells pooled from one or two spleens. This receptor was obtained from a pool of C57BL/6 mice in good health. The chain uses TRBV31 and TRBJ2-7; TRBD2 matches at 8 bases. CDR3 DNA (partial): TGTGCCTGGAGTCTATGGGGGGGGCTGGATGAACAGTAC. Translation gives CAWSLWGGLDEQY. The CDR3 in its entirety is CAWSLWGGLDEQYF. Supplemented by reference TRBV31 and TRBJ2-7, the full variable domain reads AQTIHQWPVAEIKAVGSPLSLGCTIKGKSSPNLYWYWQATGGTLQQLFYSITVGQVESVVQLNLSASRPKDDQFILSTEKLLLSHSGFYLCAWSLWGGLDEQYFGPGTRLTVL.